This T cell receptor (beta chain) was captured in a study of T-cell reconstitution after alpha-beta-depleted transplantation in children. On this clonotype itself: No antigen is known for it.

CDR3 size: 14 residues. Trimming pared 1 base from V and 0 bases from J, leaving 10 bases between. Looked up from germline, CDR1 is DFQATT and CDR2 is SNEGSKA (reference sequence). Study outcomes and limitations: At one year after transplant, newly produced T cells mostly accounted for T-cell counts and diversity.

Unique molecular identifiers were incorporated during preparation of the TCRbeta library. TCRdb analysed the PCR reads with MiXCR anew, one entry per CDR3 protein. Among about 60,000 distinct CDR3 sequences listed, 35% to 55% were seen once. The rearrangement uses TRBV20-1 and TRBJ2-7, with D tentatively TRBD2 (6 bases). The starting material was PBMCs, mostly from graft donor cells, obtained 360 days after TCRalphabeta/CD19-depleted stem cell transplant. The sequence was obtained from a male patient aged 10 to 17 who had a stem cell transplant for acute lymphoblastic leukemia, so the T cells may come from the graft donor. The CDR3 nucleotides are TGCAGTGCTAGAGGGAGGGACCTCTCCTACGAGCAGTACTTC. It is translated as CSARGRDLSYEQYF.